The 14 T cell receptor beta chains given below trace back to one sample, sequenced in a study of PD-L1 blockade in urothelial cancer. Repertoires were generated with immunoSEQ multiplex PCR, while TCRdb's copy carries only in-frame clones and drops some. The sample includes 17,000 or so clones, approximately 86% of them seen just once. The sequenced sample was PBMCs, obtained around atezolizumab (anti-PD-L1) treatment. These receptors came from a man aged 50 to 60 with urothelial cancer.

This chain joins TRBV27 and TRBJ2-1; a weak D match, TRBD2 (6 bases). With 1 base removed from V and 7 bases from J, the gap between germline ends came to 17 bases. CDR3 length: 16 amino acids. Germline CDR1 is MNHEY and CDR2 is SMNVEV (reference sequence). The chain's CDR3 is CASSLYVGPAGNEQFF. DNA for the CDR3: TGTGCCAGCAGTTTATACGTGGGGCCGGCGGGGAATGAGCAGTTCTTC.

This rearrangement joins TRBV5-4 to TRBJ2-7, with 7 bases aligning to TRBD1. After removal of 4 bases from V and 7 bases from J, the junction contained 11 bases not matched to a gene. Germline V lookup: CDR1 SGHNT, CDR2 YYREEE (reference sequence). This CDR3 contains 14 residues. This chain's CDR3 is CASSRQGRGEEQYF. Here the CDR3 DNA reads TGTGCCAGCAGCAGACAGGGACGGGGTGAGGAGCAGTACTTC.

The CDR3 region has the DNA TGCGCCAGCAGTGAGTCCTTCAATTCACCCCTCCACTTT. Protein: CASSESFNSPLHF. The V call is TRBV10-2, the J call TRBJ1-6; no clear D. CDR1 WSHSY and CDR2 SAAADI come from the germline V gene. With 0 bases removed from V and 7 bases from J, the gap between germline ends came to 4 bases. CDR3 length: 13 amino acids.

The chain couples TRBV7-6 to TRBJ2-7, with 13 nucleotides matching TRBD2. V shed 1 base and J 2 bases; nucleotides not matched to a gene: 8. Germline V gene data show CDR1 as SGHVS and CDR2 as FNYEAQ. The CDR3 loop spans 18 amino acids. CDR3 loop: CASSLGTSGGAGPYEQYF. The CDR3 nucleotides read TGTGCCAGCAGCTTAGGTACTAGCGGGGGGGCCGGGCCCTACGAGCAGTACTTC.

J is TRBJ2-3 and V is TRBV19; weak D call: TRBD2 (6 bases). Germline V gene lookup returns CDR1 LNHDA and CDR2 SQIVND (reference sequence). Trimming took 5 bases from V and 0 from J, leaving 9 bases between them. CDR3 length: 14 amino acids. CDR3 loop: CASSLGTSTDTQYF. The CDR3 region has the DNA TGTGCCAGTAGTCTAGGGACTAGCACAGATACGCAGTATTTT.

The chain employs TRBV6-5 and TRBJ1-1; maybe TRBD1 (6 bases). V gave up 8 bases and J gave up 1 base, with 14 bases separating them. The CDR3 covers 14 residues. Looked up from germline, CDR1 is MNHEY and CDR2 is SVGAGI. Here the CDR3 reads CASLPEGGNTEAFF. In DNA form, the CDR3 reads TGTGCCAGCCTCCCGGAAGGGGGGAACACTGAAGCTTTCTTT.

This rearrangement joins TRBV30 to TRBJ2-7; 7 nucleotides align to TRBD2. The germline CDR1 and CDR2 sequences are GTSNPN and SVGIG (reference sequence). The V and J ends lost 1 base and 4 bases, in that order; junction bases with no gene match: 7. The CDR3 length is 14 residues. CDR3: CAWSAGGTGYEQYF. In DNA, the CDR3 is TGTGCCTGGAGTGCGGGGGGAACGGGGTACGAGCAGTACTTC.

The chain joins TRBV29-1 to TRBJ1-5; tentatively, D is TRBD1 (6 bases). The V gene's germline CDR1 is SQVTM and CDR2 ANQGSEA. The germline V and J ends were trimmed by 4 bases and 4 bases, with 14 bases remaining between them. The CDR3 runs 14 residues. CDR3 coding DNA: TGCAGCGTTGTTCTACGTCAGGGGAATCAGCCCCAGCATTTT. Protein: CSVVLRQGNQPQHF.

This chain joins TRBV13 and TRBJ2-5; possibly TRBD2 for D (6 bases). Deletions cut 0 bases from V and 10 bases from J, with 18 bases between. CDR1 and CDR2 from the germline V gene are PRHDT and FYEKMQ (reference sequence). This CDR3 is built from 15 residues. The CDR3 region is CASSLGGSGTPIQYF. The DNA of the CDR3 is TGTGCCAGCAGCTTAGGAGGTTCGGGGACTCCTATCCAGTACTTC.

Written as DNA, the CDR3 is TGTGCCAGCAGTTTAAGCAGGGTGGGCCACACAGATACGCAGTATTTT. This encodes CASSLSRVGHTDTQYF. The chain employs TRBV28 and TRBJ2-3; D is possibly TRBD1 (5 bases). The ends were cut back, 2 bases at V and 2 bases at J, with 14 bases in the middle. Per the germline V gene, CDR1 is MDHEN and CDR2 is SYDVKM. This CDR3 comprises 16 residues.

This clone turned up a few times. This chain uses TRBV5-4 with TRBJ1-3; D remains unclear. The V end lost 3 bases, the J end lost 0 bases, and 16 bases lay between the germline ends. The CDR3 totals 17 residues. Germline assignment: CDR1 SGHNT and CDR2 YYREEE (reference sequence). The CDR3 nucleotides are TGTGCCAGCAGCTCTTCAGGAGGCCTCCTCTCTGGAAACACCATATATTTT. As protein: CASSSSGGLLSGNTIYF.

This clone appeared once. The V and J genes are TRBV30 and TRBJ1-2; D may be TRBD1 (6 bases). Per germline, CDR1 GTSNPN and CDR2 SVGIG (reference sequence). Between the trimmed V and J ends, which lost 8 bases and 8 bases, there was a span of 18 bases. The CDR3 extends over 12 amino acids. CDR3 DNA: TGTGCCCGGTACTTTTTGGGGGCCGGCTACACCTTC. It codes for CARYFLGAGYTF.

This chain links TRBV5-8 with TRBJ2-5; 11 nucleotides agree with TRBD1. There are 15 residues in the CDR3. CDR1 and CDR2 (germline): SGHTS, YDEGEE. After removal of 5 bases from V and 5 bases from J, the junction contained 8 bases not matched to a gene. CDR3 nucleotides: TGTGCCAGCAGTCGGAGGACAGGGGGCGATGAGACCCAGTACTTC. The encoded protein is CASSRRTGGDETQYF.

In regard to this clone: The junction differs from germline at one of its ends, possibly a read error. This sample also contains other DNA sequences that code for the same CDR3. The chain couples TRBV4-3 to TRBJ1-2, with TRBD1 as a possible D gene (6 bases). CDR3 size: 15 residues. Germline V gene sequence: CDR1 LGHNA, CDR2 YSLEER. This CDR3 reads CASSQDLKGVYGYTF. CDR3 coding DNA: TGCGCCAGCAGCCAAGATTTGAAGGGGGTCTATGGCTACACTTTC.